The source of this T cell receptor beta chain is a study of T cells after yellow fever vaccination. The study, taken as a whole, reports: Clones that expanded after primary vaccination mostly reappeared after the booster (nearly 98% CD4, roughly 87% CD8).

The CDR3 is 13 amino acids. V was shortened by 5 bases and J by 9 bases, with 13 bases between the two germline ends. Germline V gene sequence: CDR1 SGHAT, CDR2 FQNNGV. TCRdb re-called the 5' RACE reads with MiXCR, one entry per CDR3 protein. The sample includes some 560,000 distinct CDR3 sequences, roughly 21% seen only once; the top ten take 13% to 15%. Note on this clonotype: Its antigen is undetermined.

The clonotype comes from a man under 40 who received the YFV17D yellow fever vaccine. V is TRBV11-2 and J is TRBJ2-2, with a possible D match to TRBD1 (6 bases). The input for sequencing was PBMCs, taken 15 days after the yellow fever booster vaccination. The CDR3 loop reads CASSQQGPRELFF. CDR3 in DNA: TGTGCCAGCAGCCAACAGGGTCCCCGGGAGCTGTTTTTT.